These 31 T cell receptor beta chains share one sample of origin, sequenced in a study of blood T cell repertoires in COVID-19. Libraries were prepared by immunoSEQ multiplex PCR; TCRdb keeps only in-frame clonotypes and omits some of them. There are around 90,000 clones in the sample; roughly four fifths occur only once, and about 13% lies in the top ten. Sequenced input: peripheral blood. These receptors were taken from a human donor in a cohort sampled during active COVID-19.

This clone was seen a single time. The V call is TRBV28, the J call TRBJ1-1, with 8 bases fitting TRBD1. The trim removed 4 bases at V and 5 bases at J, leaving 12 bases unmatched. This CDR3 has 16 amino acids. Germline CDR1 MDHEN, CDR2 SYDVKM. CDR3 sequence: CASSSPWDRRGTEAFF. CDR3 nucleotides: TGTGCCAGCAGTTCGCCGTGGGACAGGAGGGGGACTGAAGCTTTCTTT.

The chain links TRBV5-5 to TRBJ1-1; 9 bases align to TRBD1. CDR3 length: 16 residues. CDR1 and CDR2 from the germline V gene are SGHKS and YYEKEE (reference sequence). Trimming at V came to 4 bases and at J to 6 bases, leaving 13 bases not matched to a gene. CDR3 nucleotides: TGTGCCAGCAGCCTCGCCCCTCTACAGGGGGCGGCTGAAGCTTTCTTT. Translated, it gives CASSLAPLQGAAEAFF. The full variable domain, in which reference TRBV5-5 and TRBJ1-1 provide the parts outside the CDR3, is DAGVTQSPTHLIKTRGQQVTLRCSPISGHKSVSWYQQVLGQGPQFIFQYYEKEERGRGNFPDRFSARQFPNYSSELNVNALLLGDSALYLCASSLAPLQGAAEAFFGQGTRLTVV.

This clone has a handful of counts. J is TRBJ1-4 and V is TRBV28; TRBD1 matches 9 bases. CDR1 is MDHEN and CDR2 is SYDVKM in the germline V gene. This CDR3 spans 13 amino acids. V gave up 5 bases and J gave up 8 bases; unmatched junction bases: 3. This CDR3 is CASSNRGREKLFF. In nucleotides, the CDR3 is TGTGCCAGCAGTAACAGGGGGCGGGAAAAACTGTTTTTT.

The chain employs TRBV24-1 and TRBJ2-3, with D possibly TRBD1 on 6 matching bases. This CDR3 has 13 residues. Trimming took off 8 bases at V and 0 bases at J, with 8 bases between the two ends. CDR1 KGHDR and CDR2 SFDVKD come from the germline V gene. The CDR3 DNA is TGTGCCACCACCGACAGGAGCACAGATACGCAGTATTTT. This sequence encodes CATTDRSTDTQYF.

CDR3 loop: CASSRARESITEAFF. In DNA form, the CDR3 reads TGTGCCAGCAGTAGAGCCCGGGAGAGTATCACTGAAGCTTTCTTT. The chain carries TRBV28 and TRBJ1-1; D is unclear. In germline, CDR1 is MDHEN, CDR2 SYDVKM. The CDR3 loop spans 15 amino acids. Trimming left V 5 bases short and J 4 bases short, with 17 bases between.

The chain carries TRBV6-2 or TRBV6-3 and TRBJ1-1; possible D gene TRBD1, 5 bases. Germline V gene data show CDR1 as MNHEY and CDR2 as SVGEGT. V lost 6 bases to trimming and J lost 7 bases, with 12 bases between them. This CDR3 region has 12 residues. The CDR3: CASSQRGLEAFF. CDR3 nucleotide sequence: TGTGCCAGCAGCCAACGGGGACTTGAAGCTTTCTTT.

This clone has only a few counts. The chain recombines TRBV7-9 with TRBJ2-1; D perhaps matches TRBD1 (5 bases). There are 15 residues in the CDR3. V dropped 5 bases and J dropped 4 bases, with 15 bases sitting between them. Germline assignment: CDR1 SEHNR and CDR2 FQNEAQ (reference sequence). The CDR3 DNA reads TGTGCCAGCAGCGAATGGGCAGGGCCTTACAATGAGCAGTTCTTC. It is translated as CASSEWAGPYNEQFF. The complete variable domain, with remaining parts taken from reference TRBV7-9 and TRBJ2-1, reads DTGVSQNPRHKITKRGQNVTFRCDPISEHNRLYWYRQTLGQGPEFLTYFQNEAQLEKSRLLSDRFSAERPKGSFSTLEIQRTEQGDSAMYLCASSEWAGPYNEQFFGPGTRLTVL.

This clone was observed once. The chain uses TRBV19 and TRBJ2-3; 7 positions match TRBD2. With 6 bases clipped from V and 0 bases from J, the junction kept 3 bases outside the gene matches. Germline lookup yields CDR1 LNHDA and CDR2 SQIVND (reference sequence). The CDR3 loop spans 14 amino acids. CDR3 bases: TGTGCCAGTAGCCAAGCGGGAAGCACAGATACGCAGTATTTT. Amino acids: CASSQAGSTDTQYF.

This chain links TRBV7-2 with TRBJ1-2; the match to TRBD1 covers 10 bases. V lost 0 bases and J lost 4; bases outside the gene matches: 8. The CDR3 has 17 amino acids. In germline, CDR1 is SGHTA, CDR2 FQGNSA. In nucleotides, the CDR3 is TGTGCCAGCAGCTTAGCGGCTGGGACAGGGGAGACCTATGGCTACACCTTC. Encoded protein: CASSLAAGTGETYGYTF.

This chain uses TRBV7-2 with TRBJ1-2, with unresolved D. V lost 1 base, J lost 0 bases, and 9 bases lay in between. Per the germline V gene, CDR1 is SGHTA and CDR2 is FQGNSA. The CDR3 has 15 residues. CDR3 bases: TGTGCCAGCAGCTTAGGCCGGTTAGCTAACTATGGCTACACCTTC. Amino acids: CASSLGRLANYGYTF.

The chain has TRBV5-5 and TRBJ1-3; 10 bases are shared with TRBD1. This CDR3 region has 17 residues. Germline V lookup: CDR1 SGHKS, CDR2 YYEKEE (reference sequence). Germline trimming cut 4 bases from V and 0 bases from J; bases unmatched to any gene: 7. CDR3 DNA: TGTGCCAGCAGCGCGTGGACAGGGGGAACCTCTGGAAACACCATATATTTT. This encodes CASSAWTGGTSGNTIYF.

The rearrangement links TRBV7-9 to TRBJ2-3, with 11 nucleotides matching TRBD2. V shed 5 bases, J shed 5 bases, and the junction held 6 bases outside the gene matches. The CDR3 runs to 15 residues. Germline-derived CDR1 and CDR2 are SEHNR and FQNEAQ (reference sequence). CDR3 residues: CASSEGLAGGDTQYF. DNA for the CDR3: TGTGCCAGCAGCGAGGGGCTAGCGGGGGGAGATACGCAGTATTTT. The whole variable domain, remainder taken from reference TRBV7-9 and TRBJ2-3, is DTGVSQNPRHKITKRGQNVTFRCDPISEHNRLYWYRQTLGQGPEFLTYFQNEAQLEKSRLLSDRFSAERPKGSFSTLEIQRTEQGDSAMYLCASSEGLAGGDTQYFGPGTRLTVL.

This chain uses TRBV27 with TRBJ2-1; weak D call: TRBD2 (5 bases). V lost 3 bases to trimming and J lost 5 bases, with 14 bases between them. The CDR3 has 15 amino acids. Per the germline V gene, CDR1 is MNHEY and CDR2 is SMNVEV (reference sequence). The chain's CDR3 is CASSFSASRNNEQFF. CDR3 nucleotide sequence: TGTGCCAGCAGTTTTTCGGCTAGCAGAAACAATGAGCAGTTCTTC.

The CDR3 bases are TGTGCCAGCAGTAGTTACAGGGGGCGAGGGCAGCCCCAGCATTTT. This sequence encodes CASSSYRGRGQPQHF. The V call is TRBV6-2 or TRBV6-3, the J call TRBJ1-5; 9 nucleotides match TRBD1. The germline V gene has CDR1 MNHEY and CDR2 SVGEGT. This CDR3 region has 15 residues. V trimming: 5 bases; J trimming: 7 bases; junction bases outside the gene matches: 9.

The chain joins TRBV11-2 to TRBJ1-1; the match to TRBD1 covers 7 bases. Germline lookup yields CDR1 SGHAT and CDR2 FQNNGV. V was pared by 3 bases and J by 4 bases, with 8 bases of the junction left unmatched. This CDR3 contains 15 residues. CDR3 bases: TGTGCCAGCAGCTTGGTTTCCACAGGGGTCACTGAAGCTTTCTTT. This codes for CASSLVSTGVTEAFF.

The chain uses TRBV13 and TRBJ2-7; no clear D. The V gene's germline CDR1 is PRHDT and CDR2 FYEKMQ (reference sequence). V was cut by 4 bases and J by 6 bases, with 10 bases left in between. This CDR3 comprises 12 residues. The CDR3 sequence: CASSSPPSEQYF. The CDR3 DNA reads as TGTGCCAGCAGCTCCCCCCCTAGCGAGCAGTACTTC.

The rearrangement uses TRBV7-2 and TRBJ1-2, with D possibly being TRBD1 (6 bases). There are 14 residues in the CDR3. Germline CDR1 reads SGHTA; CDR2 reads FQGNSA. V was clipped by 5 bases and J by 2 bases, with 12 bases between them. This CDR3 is CASSPLTGNYGYTF. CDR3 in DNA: TGTGCCAGCAGCCCTTTGACAGGAAACTATGGCTACACCTTC. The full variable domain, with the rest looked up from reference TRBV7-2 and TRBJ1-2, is GAGVSQSPSNKVTEKGKDVELRCDPISGHTALYWYRQSLGQGLEFLIYFQGNSAPDKSGLPSDRFSAERTGGSVSTLTIQRTQQEDSAVYLCASSPLTGNYGYTFGSGTRLTVV.

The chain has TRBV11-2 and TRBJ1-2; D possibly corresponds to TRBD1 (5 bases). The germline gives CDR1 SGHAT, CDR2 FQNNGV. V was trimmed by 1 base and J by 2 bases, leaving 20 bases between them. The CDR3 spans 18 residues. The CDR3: CASSLVGGSLRGNYGYTF. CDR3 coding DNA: TGTGCCAGCAGCTTAGTAGGAGGTTCTTTACGGGGGAACTATGGCTACACCTTC.

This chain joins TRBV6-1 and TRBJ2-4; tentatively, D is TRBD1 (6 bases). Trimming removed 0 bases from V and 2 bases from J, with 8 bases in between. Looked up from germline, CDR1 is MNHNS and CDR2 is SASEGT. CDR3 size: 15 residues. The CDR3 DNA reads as TGTGCCAGCAGTGAAGCGAGGGGGACCAAAAACATTCAGTACTTC. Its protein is CASSEARGTKNIQYF.

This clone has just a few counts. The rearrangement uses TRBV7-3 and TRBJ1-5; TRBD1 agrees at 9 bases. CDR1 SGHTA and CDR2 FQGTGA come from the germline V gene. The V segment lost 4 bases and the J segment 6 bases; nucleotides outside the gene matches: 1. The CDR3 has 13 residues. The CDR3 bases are TGTGCCAGCAGCTCGGGACAGGGTCAGCCCCAGCATTTT. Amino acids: CASSSGQGQPQHF.

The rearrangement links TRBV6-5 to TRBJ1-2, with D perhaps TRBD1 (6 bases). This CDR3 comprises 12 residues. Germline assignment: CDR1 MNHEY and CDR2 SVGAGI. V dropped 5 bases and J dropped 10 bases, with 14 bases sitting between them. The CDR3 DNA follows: TGTGCCAGCAGTCTACTGACAGGAGACTACACCTTC. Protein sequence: CASSLLTGDYTF.

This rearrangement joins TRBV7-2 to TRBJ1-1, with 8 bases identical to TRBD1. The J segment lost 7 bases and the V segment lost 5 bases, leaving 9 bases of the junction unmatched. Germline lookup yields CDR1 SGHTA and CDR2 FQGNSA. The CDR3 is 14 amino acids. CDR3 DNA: TGTGCCAGCAGCGTTACAGGGGGTAGTAATGAAGCTTTCTTT. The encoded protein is CASSVTGGSNEAFF.

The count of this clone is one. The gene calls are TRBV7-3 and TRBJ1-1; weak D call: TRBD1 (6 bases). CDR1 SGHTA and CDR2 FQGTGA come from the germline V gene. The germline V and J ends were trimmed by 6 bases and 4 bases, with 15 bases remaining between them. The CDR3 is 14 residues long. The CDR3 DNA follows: TGTGCCAGCAGTCCAGGGGCGGGAGGCACTGAAGCTTTCTTT. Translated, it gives CASSPGAGGTEAFF.

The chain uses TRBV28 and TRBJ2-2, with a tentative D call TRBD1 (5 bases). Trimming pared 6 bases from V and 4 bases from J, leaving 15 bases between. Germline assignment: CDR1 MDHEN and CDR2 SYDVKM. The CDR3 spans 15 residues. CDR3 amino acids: CASRQARVGTGELFF. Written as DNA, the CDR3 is TGTGCCAGCAGACAGGCCAGGGTCGGCACCGGGGAGCTGTTTTTT.

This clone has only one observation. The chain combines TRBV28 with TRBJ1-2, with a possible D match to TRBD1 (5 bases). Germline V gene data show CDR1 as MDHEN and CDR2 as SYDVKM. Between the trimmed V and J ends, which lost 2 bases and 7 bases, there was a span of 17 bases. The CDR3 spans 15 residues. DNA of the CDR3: TGTGCCAGCAGTTTACCCTTTACAGGCGTAGGTGGCTACACCTTC. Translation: CASSLPFTGVGGYTF.

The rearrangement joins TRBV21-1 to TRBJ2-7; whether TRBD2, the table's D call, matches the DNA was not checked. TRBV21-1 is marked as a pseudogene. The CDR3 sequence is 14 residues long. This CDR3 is CASSPPIISYEQYF. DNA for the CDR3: TGTGCCAGCAGCCCCCCTATAATCTCCTACGAGCAGTACTTC.

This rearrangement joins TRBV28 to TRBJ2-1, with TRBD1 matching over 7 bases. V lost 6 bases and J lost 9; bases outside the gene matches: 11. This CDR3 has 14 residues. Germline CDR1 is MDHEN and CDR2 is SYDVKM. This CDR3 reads CASSLLVGGTEQFF. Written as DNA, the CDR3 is TGTGCCAGCAGCTTACTCGTAGGGGGCACTGAGCAGTTCTTC.

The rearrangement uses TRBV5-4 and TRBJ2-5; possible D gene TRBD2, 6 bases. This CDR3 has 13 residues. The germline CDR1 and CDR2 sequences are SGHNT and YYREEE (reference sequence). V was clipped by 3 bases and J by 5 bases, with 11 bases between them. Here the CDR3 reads CASSWGTVETQYF. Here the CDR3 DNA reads TGTGCCAGCAGCTGGGGGACTGTTGAGACCCAGTACTTC.

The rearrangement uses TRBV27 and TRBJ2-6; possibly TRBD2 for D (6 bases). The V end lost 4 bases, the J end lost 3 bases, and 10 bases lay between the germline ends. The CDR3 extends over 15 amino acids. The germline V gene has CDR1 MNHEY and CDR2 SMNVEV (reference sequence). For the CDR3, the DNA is TGTGCCAGCAGTTCGAGGAGGGGTGGGGCCAACGTCCTGACTTTC. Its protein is CASSSRRGGANVLTF.

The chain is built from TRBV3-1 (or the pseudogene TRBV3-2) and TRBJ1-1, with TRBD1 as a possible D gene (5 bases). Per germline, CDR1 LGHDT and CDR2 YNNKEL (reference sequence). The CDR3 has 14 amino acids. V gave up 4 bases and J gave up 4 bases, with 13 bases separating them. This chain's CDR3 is CASSPVSGITEAFF. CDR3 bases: TGTGCCAGCAGCCCGGTGTCAGGGATCACTGAAGCTTTCTTT.

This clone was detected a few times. This CDR3 is CASSSRYGQASANEQFF. Here the CDR3 DNA reads TGTGCCAGCAGCTCGCGGTACGGACAGGCTTCGGCCAATGAGCAGTTCTTC. This chain uses TRBV7-8 with TRBJ2-1; TRBD1 agrees at 7 bases. CDR1 and CDR2 (germline): SGHVS, FQNEAQ. There are 17 residues in the CDR3. V dropped 4 bases and J dropped 6; count of bases not matched to a gene: 15. The whole variable domain, filled in from reference TRBV7-8 and TRBJ2-1, reads GAGVSQSPRYKVAKRGQDVALRCDPISGHVSLFWYQQALGQGPEFLTYFQNEAQLDKSGLPSDRFFAERPEGSVSTLKIQRTQQEDSAVYLCASSSRYGQASANEQFFGPGTRLTVL.